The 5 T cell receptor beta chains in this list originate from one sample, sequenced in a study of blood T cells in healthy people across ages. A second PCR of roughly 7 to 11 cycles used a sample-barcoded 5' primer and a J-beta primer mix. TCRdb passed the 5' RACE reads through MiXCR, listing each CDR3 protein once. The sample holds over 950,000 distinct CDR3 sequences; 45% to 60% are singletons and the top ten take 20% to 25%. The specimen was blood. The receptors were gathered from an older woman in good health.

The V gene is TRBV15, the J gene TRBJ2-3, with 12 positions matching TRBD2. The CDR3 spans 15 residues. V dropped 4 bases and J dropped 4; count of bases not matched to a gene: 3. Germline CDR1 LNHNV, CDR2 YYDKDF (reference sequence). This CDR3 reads CATSIRLAGADTQYF. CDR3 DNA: TGTGCCACCAGCATTCGACTAGCGGGAGCAGATACGCAGTATTTT. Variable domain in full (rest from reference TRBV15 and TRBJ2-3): DAMVIQNPRYQVTQFGKPVTLSCSQTLNHNVMYWYQQKSSQAPKLLFHYYDKDFNNEADTPDNFQSRRPNTSFCFLDIRSPGLGDTAMYLCATSIRLAGADTQYFGPGTRLTVL.

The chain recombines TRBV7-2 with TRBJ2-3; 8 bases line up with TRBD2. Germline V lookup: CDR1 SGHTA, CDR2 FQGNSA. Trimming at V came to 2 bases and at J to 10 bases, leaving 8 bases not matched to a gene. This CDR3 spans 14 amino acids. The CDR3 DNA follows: TGTGCCAGCAGCTTACCCGAAAGCGGGAGAGCGCAGTATTTT. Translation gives CASSLPESGRAQYF.

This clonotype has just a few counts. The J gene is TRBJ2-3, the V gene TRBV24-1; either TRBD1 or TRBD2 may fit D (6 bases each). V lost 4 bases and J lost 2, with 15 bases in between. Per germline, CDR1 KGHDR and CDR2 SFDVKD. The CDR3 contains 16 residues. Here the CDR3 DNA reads TGTGCCACCAGTGAGGGGGGCGCGGGTTCCACAGATACGCAGTATTTT. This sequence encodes CATSEGGAGSTDTQYF.

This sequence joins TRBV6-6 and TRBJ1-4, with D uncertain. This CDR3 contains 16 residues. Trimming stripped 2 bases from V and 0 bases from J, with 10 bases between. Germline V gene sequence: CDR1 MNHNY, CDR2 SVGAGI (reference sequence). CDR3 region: CASSYGVTPTNEKLFF. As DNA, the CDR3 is TGTGCCAGCAGTTACGGCGTGACTCCAACTAATGAAAAACTGTTTTTT.

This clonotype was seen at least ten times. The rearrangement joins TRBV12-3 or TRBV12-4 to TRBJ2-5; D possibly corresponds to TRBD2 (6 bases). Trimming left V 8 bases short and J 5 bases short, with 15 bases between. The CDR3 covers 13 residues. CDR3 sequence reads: CASLGAGRETQYF. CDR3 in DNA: TGTGCCAGCCTGGGTGCGGGGAGGGAGACCCAGTACTTC.